The 20 T cell receptor beta chains in this list originate from one sample, sequenced in a study of Graves' ophthalmopathy and Graves' hyperthyroidism. Beta-chain TCR CDR3 regions were amplified from RNA transcripts. First-round RT-PCR relied on HTBI primers, and a second-round multiplex PCR came next. TCRdb called the multiplex PCR reads again in MiXCR, with one record for every CDR3 protein. This sample has 500,000 to 600,000 distinct CDR3 sequences, with 35% to 45% found just once. Material for sequencing was peripheral blood or thyroid tissue (not recorded which). The source is an adult man with Graves' hyperthyroidism.

V usage is TRBV27 and J usage is TRBJ2-5; 13 bases match TRBD2. The CDR3 loop spans 17 amino acids. In germline, CDR1 is MNHEY, CDR2 SMNVEV (reference sequence). V dropped 6 bases and J dropped 6; count of bases not matched to a gene: 13. CDR3 sequence (DNA): TGTGCCAGCAGCCAAACCAGGACTAGCGGGAGTACGAAGACCCAGTACTTC. Translation: CASSQTRTSGSTKTQYF.

This clonotype was counted a few times. The gene calls are TRBV12-3 or TRBV12-4 and TRBJ2-2; 7 bases map to TRBD2. After removal of 4 bases from V and 6 bases from J, the junction contained 2 bases not matched to a gene. The CDR3 sequence is 13 residues long. The CDR3, as DNA: TGTGCCAGCAGTTCACTAGCGTCCGGGGAGCTGTTTTTT. Residues: CASSSLASGELFF.

In its sample, this clonotype was seen many times. The J gene is TRBJ1-5, the V gene TRBV20-1; 7 bases fit TRBD1. Germline V gives CDR1 DFQATT, CDR2 SNEGSKA (reference sequence). This CDR3 contains 15 residues. V dropped 0 bases and J dropped 1; count of bases not matched to a gene: 3. This CDR3 reads CSARETGVSNQPQHF. The DNA for the CDR3 is TGCAGTGCTAGAGAAACAGGGGTCAGCAATCAGCCCCAGCATTTT.

Notes on this clonotype: A much larger clone lies a single base off, so this may be a read error. V and J are TRBV12-3 or TRBV12-4 and TRBJ1-3; 9 bases match TRBD1. The CDR3 contains 14 residues. The CDR3 loop reads CAGRGQGRGNTIYF. The CDR3 DNA follows: TGTGCCGGCAGGGGACAGGGTCGTGGAAACACCATATATTTT.

J is TRBJ2-3 and V is TRBV6-1; a possible D gene is TRBD1 (6 bases). The germline CDR1 and CDR2 sequences are MNHNS and SASEGT. Trimming removed 4 bases at V and 3 bases at J, with 11 bases between. The CDR3 spans 14 residues. The chain's CDR3 is CASSGGGWTDTQYF. The CDR3 coding sequence is TGTGCCAGCAGTGGTGGGGGCTGGACAGATACGCAGTATTTT.

In the case of this clonotype: With a much larger clone just one base away, this may be a read error. The gene calls are TRBV12-3 or TRBV12-4 and TRBJ2-5; D unresolved. CDR3 size: 14 residues. CDR3 residues: CASSYEVPQETLYF. As DNA, the CDR3 is TGTGCCAGCAGTTACGAGGTACCACAAGAGACCCTGTACTTC.

The table lists this clonotype with many counts. V usage is TRBV10-3 and J usage is TRBJ2-7; 8 bases fit TRBD1. Germline V gene data show CDR1 as ENHRY and CDR2 as SYGVKD. The CDR3 totals 13 residues. V dropped 2 bases and J dropped 4; count of bases not matched to a gene: 1. This CDR3 is CAISEGQGYEQYF. CDR3 in DNA: TGTGCCATCAGTGAGGGACAGGGATACGAGCAGTACTTC.

The chain combines TRBV10-3 with TRBJ1-4; possible D gene TRBD1, 5 bases. Germline V gives CDR1 ENHRY, CDR2 SYGVKD. There are 14 residues in the CDR3. The DNA of the CDR3 is TGTCCTACCTGGACTAGCGGGGGGAATGAAAAACTGTTTTTT. Translating gives CPTWTSGGNEKLFF.

This clonotype has a single count. The chain combines TRBV7-8 with TRBJ2-6; the match to TRBD1 covers 9 bases. CDR1 is SGHVS and CDR2 is FQNEAQ in the germline V gene. Unmatched junction bases numbered 4, after V lost 5 bases and J lost 2 bases. The CDR3 length is 16 residues. CDR3 coding DNA: TGTGCCAGCAGCGGACAGGGGTCAACTGGGGCCAACGTCCTGACTTTC. It is translated as CASSGQGSTGANVLTF.

In the case of this clonotype: The junction differs from germline at one of its ends, possibly a read error. The CDR3 loop is CASSQIGQGTDTQYF. The CDR3 DNA follows: TGTGCCAGCAGCCAAATCGGACAGGGCACAGATACGCAGTATTTT. The V call is TRBV4-1, the J call TRBJ2-3; TRBD1 matches at 7 bases. Germline-derived CDR1 and CDR2 are MGHRA and YSYEKL. This CDR3 comprises 15 residues.

The genes are TRBV29-1 and TRBJ1-2; maybe TRBD1 (5 bases). V was clipped by 4 bases and J by 8 bases, with 11 bases between them. Germline values: CDR1 SQVTM, CDR2 ANQGSEA. This CDR3 has 11 residues. For the CDR3, the DNA is TGCAGCGTTGGCAGGGTTAAGGGCTACACCTTC. This codes for CSVGRVKGYTF.

At least ten counts were recorded for this clonotype. The rearrangement uses TRBV9 and TRBJ2-7; D not resolved. V was clipped by 0 bases and J by 1 base, with 8 bases between them. Looked up from germline, CDR1 is SGDLS and CDR2 is YYNGEE. The CDR3 is 14 amino acids. CDR3 nucleotide sequence: TGTGCCAGCAGCGTAGGTGGCAATTCCTACGAGCAGTACTTC. This translates into CASSVGGNSYEQYF.

The table lists this clonotype with many counts. The chain carries TRBV19 and TRBJ1-4; 8 bases align to TRBD1. In germline, CDR1 is LNHDA, CDR2 SQIVND (reference sequence). The CDR3 totals 15 residues. Germline trimming cut 5 bases from V and 6 bases from J; bases unmatched to any gene: 8. The CDR3 nucleotides are TGTGCCAGTAGTTTGGACAGGGAGCGGGATGAAAAACTGTTTTTT. It is translated as CASSLDRERDEKLFF.

This clonotype showed up many times. The chain couples TRBV7-6 to TRBJ1-3; no clear D gene. The CDR3 totals 14 residues. The V end was cut by 5 bases, the J end by 2 bases, with 10 bases between. Germline values: CDR1 SGHVS, CDR2 FNYEAQ. Here the CDR3 reads CASSADSPGNTIYF. CDR3 DNA: TGTGCCAGCAGCGCCGACTCTCCTGGAAACACCATATATTTT.

This chain joins TRBV20-1 and TRBJ1-2; 10 bases are shared with TRBD1. V shed 0 bases, J shed 7 bases, and the junction held 8 bases outside the gene matches. CDR1 is DFQATT, CDR2 SNEGSKA, per germline (reference sequence). This CDR3 comprises 15 residues. CDR3 DNA sequence: TGCAGTGCTAGAGATGGGGGGGGACAGGGGTCTGGCTACACCTTC. Translated: CSARDGGGQGSGYTF.

Worth noting for this clonotype: Its ends do not fully match the called genes, so a read error is possible. The rearrangement uses TRBV3-1 and TRBJ2-7, with 13 bases aligning to TRBD2. This CDR3 is 15 amino acids long. Per the germline V gene, CDR1 is LGHDT and CDR2 is YNNKEL (reference sequence). The CDR3 sequence is CAGRRLAGGHYEQYF. CDR3 in DNA: TGTGCCGGCAGACGACTAGCGGGGGGACACTACGAGCAGTACTTC.

This chain joins TRBV7-4 and TRBJ2-3; the match to TRBD2 covers 11 bases. The CDR3 has 17 amino acids. In germline, CDR1 is SGHVT, CDR2 SQSDAQ. V shed 3 bases and J 0 bases; nucleotides not matched to a gene: 5. DNA for the CDR3: TGTGCCAGCAGCTTCCTGACTAGCGGGACTAGCACAGATACGCAGTATTTT. Translating it yields CASSFLTSGTSTDTQYF.

This clonotype was detected only a few times. The chain couples TRBV29-1 to TRBJ1-1; TRBD1 might be the D (5 bases). Germline values: CDR1 SQVTM, CDR2 ANQGSEA. This CDR3 has 13 residues. V dropped 6 bases and J dropped 1 base, with 12 bases sitting between them. CDR3 sequence (DNA): TGCAGCGTACCGGGGCCCGAGAACACTGAAGCTTTCTTT. Translation: CSVPGPENTEAFF.

The sample holds many counts of this clonotype. The CDR3 loop reads CATKDNPNTGELFF. In nucleotides, the CDR3 is TGTGCCACCAAGGACAACCCGAACACCGGGGAGCTGTTTTTT. This rearrangement joins TRBV19 to TRBJ2-2; TRBD1 is a possible D gene (5 bases). Trimming pared 10 bases from V and 0 bases from J, leaving 12 bases between. In germline, CDR1 is LNHDA, CDR2 SQIVND (reference sequence). The CDR3 totals 14 residues.

This chain uses TRBV10-3 with TRBJ2-7, with TRBD2 matching over 7 bases. Germline trimming cut 11 bases from V and 3 bases from J; bases unmatched to any gene: 13. The germline gives CDR1 ENHRY, CDR2 SYGVKD. This CDR3 contains 14 residues. CDR3 protein: CAVSSGPRGYEQYF. The CDR3 nucleotides are TGTGCCGTTTCTAGCGGCCCTAGGGGCTACGAGCAGTACTTC.